This T cell receptor beta chain was identified during a study of T cell responses to AZD1222 COVID-19 vaccine. TCRdb's table, derived via immunoSEQ multiplex PCR, lists solely in-frame clones and lacks some. The profile shows 65,000 to 95,000 clones, roughly 85% of them singletons. The length of the CDR3 is 17 residues. Germline V CDR1 and CDR2: KGHDR, SFDVKD. V was trimmed by 4 bases and J by 5 bases, leaving 22 bases between them. The starting material was peripheral blood, obtained on day 0 of AZD1222 vaccination. The receptor's source is an adult in good health. This chain connects TRBV24-1 to TRBJ2-5, with D maybe TRBD1 (6 bases). CDR3 in DNA: TGTGCCACCAGTGACAGCCGAGGGGGTTCAAGGGGTGAGACCCAGTACTTC. This codes for CATSDSRGGSRGETQYF.